Below are 24 T cell receptor beta chains sequenced from a single sample in a study of T cell clones after liver transplantation (dated by TCRdb to about 2019). Preparation of the library involved the immunoSEQ multiplex PCR assay. TCRdb holds this immuneACCESS table with in-frame rearrangements only. Some clones are missing; in checked studies, unresolved V genes explain under half, and the rest has no known cause. Present in this sample are tens of thousands of clones, approximately 80% of which were seen just once. Around 2.2% of the sample goes to the ten largest clones. The sample in question was CD4+ T cells from blood, obtained roughly 48 months after liver transplant. The origin of the receptors is a human patient who received a liver transplant. After a transplant, some T cells may have been passed on by the graft donor.

This clone was counted between two and nine times. The V call is TRBV18, the J call TRBJ2-6; 7 bases map to TRBD2. The CDR3 is made up of 16 amino acids. With 0 bases clipped from V and 2 bases from J, the junction kept 1 base outside the gene matches. In germline, CDR1 is KGHSH, CDR2 LQKENI. The CDR3 DNA reads as TGTGCCAGCTCACCACCGGGGACTACTGGGGCCAACGTCCTGACTTTC. Translating gives CASSPPGTTGANVLTF.

The J gene is TRBJ2-1, the V gene TRBV10-2, with 11 nucleotides matching TRBD1. The CDR3 spans 18 residues. V gave up 7 bases and J gave up 2 bases; unmatched junction bases: 13. CDR1 and CDR2 from the germline V gene are WSHSY and SAAADI. CDR3 DNA: TGCGCCAGCACACCCTGGGGACAGGGGGGTAGTACCTACAATGAGCAGTTCTTC. Its protein product is CASTPWGQGGSTYNEQFF.

The chain is built from TRBV5-1 and TRBJ2-1; possible D gene TRBD2, 7 bases. The CDR3 totals 16 residues. Germline V gene sequence: CDR1 SGHRS, CDR2 YFSETQ. V dropped 0 bases and J dropped 6 bases, with 16 bases sitting between them. The CDR3 DNA follows: TGCGCCAGCAGCTTGGAACAGTACGGGGGGCTCAATGAGCAGTTCTTC. It is translated as CASSLEQYGGLNEQFF.

The sample holds one count of this clone. The gene calls are TRBV21-1 and TRBJ1-3. TRBV21-1 is designated a pseudogene. The CDR3 runs to 17 residues. Here the CDR3 reads CASRSSLLQHARNTIYF. As DNA, the CDR3 is TGTGCCAGCAGGAGCTCGTTGCTACAACACGCACGAAACACCATATATTTT.

This clone has a handful of counts. The V gene is TRBV5-6, the J gene TRBJ2-7; D may be TRBD1 or TRBD2 (6 bases each). V shed 4 bases and J shed 3 bases, with 20 bases lying between them. CDR3 length: 16 residues. Germline CDR1 is SGHDT and CDR2 is YYEEEE. The chain's CDR3 is CASSLGGPRTDYEQYF. Here the CDR3 DNA reads TGTGCCAGCAGCCTGGGGGGCCCCCGAACGGACTACGAGCAGTACTTC. The full variable domain, with the rest looked up from reference TRBV5-6 and TRBJ2-7, is DAGVTQSPTHLIKTRGQQVTLRCSPKSGHDTVSWYQQALGQGPQFIFQYYEEEERQRGNFPDRFSGHQFPNYSSELNVNALLLGDSALYLCASSLGGPRTDYEQYFGPGTRLTVT.

The V call is TRBV27, the J call TRBJ2-5, with D possibly being TRBD1 (6 bases). V dropped 0 bases and J dropped 2 bases, with 7 bases sitting between them. Per the germline V gene, CDR1 is MNHEY and CDR2 is SMNVEV (reference sequence). This CDR3 has 14 residues. CDR3: CASSLSGGQETQYF. In DNA form, the CDR3 reads TGTGCCAGCAGTTTATCAGGGGGACAAGAGACCCAGTACTTC.

The chain links TRBV5-4 to TRBJ2-7, with 7 bases aligning to TRBD1. V lost 3 bases, J lost 6 bases, and 9 bases stayed unmatched. The CDR3 spans 14 residues. Germline values: CDR1 SGHNT, CDR2 YYREEE (reference sequence). CDR3 nucleotide sequence: TGTGCCAGCAGCTGGATGGGGGACAGCCGCGAGCAGTACTTC. Its protein is CASSWMGDSREQYF.

This clone was detected many times. The J gene is TRBJ2-7, the V gene TRBV20-1; either TRBD1 or TRBD2 may fit D (5 bases each). Germline CDR1 reads DFQATT; CDR2 reads SNEGSKA (reference sequence). The CDR3 is 11 residues long. CDR3 sequence (DNA): TGCAGGCTCAGGGCGGGCCACGAGCAGTACTTC. It encodes CRLRAGHEQYF.

The gene calls are TRBV25-1 and TRBJ2-3; 7 bases line up with TRBD1. Losses at the gene ends were 2 bases for V and 4 bases for J; bases not matched to a gene: 12. The CDR3 loop spans 17 amino acids. Germline values: CDR1 MGHDK, CDR2 SYGVNS. CDR3 DNA sequence: TGTGCCAGCAGTGAACGTAGGTGGTCAGGGGGAGCAGATACGCAGTATTTT. Translated, it gives CASSERRWSGGADTQYF.

This chain connects TRBV5-6 to TRBJ2-1, with TRBD2 identical over 7 bases. The CDR3 is made up of 15 amino acids. With V trimmed by 1 base and J by 4 bases, 5 bases remained unmatched. In germline, CDR1 is SGHDT, CDR2 YYEEEE. Here the CDR3 reads CASSLSASGYNEQFF. The CDR3 region has the DNA TGTGCCAGCAGCTTGTCCGCTAGCGGATACAATGAGCAGTTCTTC.

The gene calls are TRBV9 and TRBJ1-3; D uncertain. Trimming removed 5 bases at V and 2 bases at J, with 11 bases between. This CDR3 region has 14 residues. Germline loops: CDR1 SGDLS, CDR2 YYNGEE. DNA of the CDR3: TGTGCCAGCAGGGACCTACATCCTGGAAACACCATATATTTT. This codes for CASRDLHPGNTIYF.

The chain combines TRBV9 with TRBJ2-7; 7 bases agree with TRBD2. The germline V gene has CDR1 SGDLS and CDR2 YYNGEE. The CDR3 spans 15 residues. Germline trimming cut 0 bases from V and 4 bases from J; bases unmatched to any gene: 7. The CDR3 sequence: CASSVAGGVIYEQYF. The DNA of the CDR3 is TGTGCCAGCAGCGTAGCGGGGGGAGTCATTTACGAGCAGTACTTC.

Here the CDR3 DNA reads TGCGCCAGCAGCTTGGTTGGTCTGAACACCGGGGAGCTGTTTTTT. Protein product: CASSLVGLNTGELFF. This chain links TRBV5-1 with TRBJ2-2; D not certain. The ends were cut back, 0 bases at V and 1 base at J, with 7 bases in the middle. The CDR3 is made up of 15 amino acids. CDR1 SGHRS and CDR2 YFSETQ come from the germline V gene.

This chain connects TRBV18 to TRBJ2-1; D uncertain. The V and J ends lost 3 bases and 4 bases respectively, with 10 bases between them. The CDR3 has 14 residues. CDR1 and CDR2 (germline): KGHSH, LQKENI. CDR3 sequence (DNA): TGTGCCAGCTCACCGACGGGCGGTTACAATGAGCAGTTCTTC. This sequence encodes CASSPTGGYNEQFF.

The rearrangement links TRBV11-1 to TRBJ2-4, with 10 bases matching TRBD1. CDR1 is SGHAT and CDR2 is FQDESV in the germline V gene (reference sequence). Unmatched junction bases numbered 5, after V lost 1 base and J lost 8 bases. The length of the CDR3 is 15 residues. In nucleotides, the CDR3 is TGTGCCAGCAGCTTAGGGGGACAGGGGATGGACATTCAGTACTTC. Its protein product is CASSLGGQGMDIQYF.

This clone was counted between two and nine times. This rearrangement joins TRBV29-1 to TRBJ2-5; the D gene is possibly TRBD2 (5 bases). Trimming pared 7 bases from V and 5 bases from J, leaving 8 bases between. The CDR3 sequence is 10 residues long. Looked up from germline, CDR1 is SQVTM and CDR2 is ANQGSEA. CDR3 residues: CSAGGETQYF. CDR3 bases: TGCAGCGCTGGCGGGGAGACCCAGTACTTC. Using reference TRBV29-1 and TRBJ2-5 for the parts outside the CDR3, the full variable domain is SAVISQKPSRDICQRGTSLTIQCQVDSQVTMMFWYRQQPGQSLTLIATANQGSEATYESGFVIDKFPISRPNLTFSTLTVSNMSPEDSSIYLCSAGGETQYFGPGTRLLVL.

V gene TRBV28 combines with J gene TRBJ2-7; TRBD1 matches at 9 bases. The V gene end was trimmed by 4 bases and the J gene end by 2 bases; junction bases not matched to a gene: 9. Germline-derived CDR1 and CDR2 are MDHEN and SYDVKM. CDR3 size: 16 residues. CDR3 sequence (DNA): TGTGCCAGCAGTTACACTATGGGACAGGGAACCTACGAGCAGTACTTC. Translated, it gives CASSYTMGQGTYEQYF.

This chain joins TRBV5-8 and TRBJ2-7; no firm D call. With 5 bases removed from V and 2 bases from J, the gap between germline ends came to 5 bases. Germline V gene data show CDR1 as SGHTS and CDR2 as YDEGEE. CDR3 size: 11 residues. The CDR3 sequence is CASRTTYEQYF. In DNA form, the CDR3 reads TGTGCCAGCAGGACAACCTACGAGCAGTACTTC. The complete variable domain, with remaining parts taken from reference TRBV5-8 and TRBJ2-7, reads EAGVTQSPTHLIKTRGQQATLRCSPISGHTSVYWYQQALGLGLQFLLWYDEGEERNRGNFPPRFSGRQFPNYSSELNVNALELEDSALYLCASRTTYEQYFGPGTRLTVT.

This clone is labeled medium-sized. The identical CDR3 is also encoded by other nucleotide sequences in the sample. This chain connects TRBV7-9 to TRBJ1-5, with D unresolved. CDR1 is SEHNR and CDR2 is FQNEAQ in the germline V gene (reference sequence). Trimming cost V 3 bases and J 5 bases, with 8 bases left between them. This CDR3 is built from 13 residues. CDR3 residues: CASSFGSHQPQHF. DNA of the CDR3: TGTGCCAGCAGCTTCGGGTCCCATCAGCCCCAGCATTTT.

The chain uses TRBV18 and TRBJ2-5, with D unresolved. CDR3 length equals 14 residues. V was cut by 2 bases and J by 4 bases, with 11 bases left in between. Germline values: CDR1 KGHSH, CDR2 LQKENI. The CDR3 is CASSPKDGRETQYF. The CDR3 DNA follows: TGTGCCAGCTCACCAAAGGACGGAAGAGAGACCCAGTACTTC.

The chain has TRBV11-2 and TRBJ1-2; weak D call: TRBD1 (6 bases). Trimming pared 0 bases from V and 2 bases from J, leaving 16 bases between. Germline V gene data show CDR1 as SGHAT and CDR2 as FQNNGV. This CDR3 region has 17 residues. CDR3 coding DNA: TGTGCCAGCAGCTTAGATAGGGGGGCCGGTGGCAACTATGGCTACACCTTC. It is translated as CASSLDRGAGGNYGYTF. Full variable domain (rest looked up from reference TRBV11-2 and TRBJ1-2): EAGVAQSPRYKIIEKRQSVAFWCNPISGHATLYWYQQILGQGPKLLIQFQNNGVVDDSQLPKDRFSAERLKGVDSTLKIQPAKLEDSAVYLCASSLDRGAGGNYGYTFGSGTRLTVV.

This rearrangement joins TRBV6-5 to TRBJ1-1, with D perhaps matching TRBD1 (5 bases). Germline values: CDR1 MNHEY, CDR2 SVGAGI. The length of the CDR3 is 14 residues. V was trimmed by 5 bases and J by 5 bases, leaving 15 bases between them. In nucleotides, the CDR3 is TGTGCCAGCAGTGTAAGAGGTGGGGGTACTGAAGCTTTCTTT. Protein product: CASSVRGGGTEAFF.

This chain links TRBV19 with TRBJ2-5; either TRBD1 or TRBD2 may supply D (5 bases each). CDR1 LNHDA and CDR2 SQIVND come from the germline V gene (reference sequence). CDR3 length equals 14 residues. Trimming stripped 4 bases from V and 9 bases from J, with 18 bases between. The CDR3 protein is CASSTPDSAGAQYF. The CDR3 nucleotides read TGTGCCAGTAGTACCCCAGACAGCGCCGGGGCCCAGTACTTC.

This clone was seen a few times. In DNA, the CDR3 is TGTGCCAGCACCGATACCGGGGAGCTGTTTTTT. Its protein is CASTDTGELFF. The chain links TRBV2 to TRBJ2-2; D is ambiguous. The CDR3 sequence is 11 residues long. Trimming cost V 7 bases and J 5 bases, with 5 bases left between them. Germline-derived CDR1 and CDR2 are SNHLY and FYNNEI.